In its sample, the clone carrying this T cell receptor beta chain was seen a few times. The antigen remains unidentified. The record originates from a study of cytomegalovirus exposure and HLA in healthy donors. General study points: The authors later linked a missense DCLRE1C variant to TCR beta V- and J-gene trimming. In vitro testing confirmed a few CMV-associated chains as specific for CMV antigens. TCR beta chains numbering more than 150 were designated cytomegalovirus-associated.

With 60 Vbeta and 13 Jbeta primers, the PCR was carried out. Profiling relied on immunoSEQ multiplex PCR, and the TCRdb table lists in-frame clones only, not all of them. The table has 150,000 to 200,000 clones, more than 60% seen once. This CDR3 has 14 residues. The V gene lost 4 bases and the J gene lost 5 bases, with 14 bases spanning the gap. Germline V gene lookup returns CDR1 SGHRS and CDR2 YFSETQ. The gene calls are TRBV5-1 and TRBJ2-3, with TRBD2 as a possible D gene (6 bases). The origin of this receptor is a woman in her 30s in good health and CMV-seropositive. The sequenced material came from PBMCs. For the CDR3, the DNA is TGCGCCAGCAGCCCCCAAAAGACTAGAGATACGCAGTATTTT. Translation: CASSPQKTRDTQYF.